Shown below are 2 T cell receptor beta chains from a single sample sequenced in a study of T-cell reconstitution after alpha-beta-depleted transplantation in children. Library preparation (for TCRbeta) was performed with unique molecular identifiers. TCRdb re-derived calls from the PCR reads in MiXCR, one entry per CDR3 protein. The table shows 200,000 to 250,000 distinct CDR3 sequences, with around 10% occurring only once. The sample in question was PBMCs from the stem cell graft donor, obtained from the stem cell graft. These receptors were taken from a human donor who donated a stem cell graft to a child with acute lymphoblastic leukemia.

This clonotype appeared a few times. V gene TRBV12-3 or TRBV12-4 combines with J gene TRBJ1-1; D may be TRBD1 (6 bases). The CDR3 extends over 13 amino acids. Between the trimmed V and J ends, which lost 4 bases and 7 bases, there was a span of 13 bases. CDR3 amino acids: CASSYRTEGEAFF. CDR3 nucleotide sequence: TGTGCCAGCAGTTACCGGACAGAGGGTGAAGCTTTCTTT.

CDR3 loop: CASSLGHGQNYEQYF. DNA of the CDR3: TGCGCCAGCAGCTTGGGCCATGGACAGAACTACGAGCAGTACTTC. The V and J genes are TRBV5-1 and TRBJ2-7; tentatively, D is TRBD1 (6 bases). CDR1 is SGHRS and CDR2 is YFSETQ in the germline V gene. CDR3 size: 15 residues. With 0 bases removed from V and 3 bases from J, the gap between germline ends came to 13 bases.